Reported below is one TCR beta chain. The antigen remains undetermined. V shed 6 bases and J shed 4 bases, with 18 bases lying between them. Germline assignment: CDR1 MDHEN and CDR2 SYDVKM. There are 16 residues in the CDR3. All donors were healthy, and all were Caucasian. The data were taken from a study of identical twins. Study results and limitations: Cord blood beta clonotypes that were abundant carried fewer insertions, and memory repertoires showed no such trend. Twins showed weaker excess sharing in their beta out-of-frame sequences. A partial confounding effect on zero-insertion analyses could come from invariant MAIT and iNKT cells.

TCRdb reprocessed the 5' RACE reads with MiXCR, giving one entry per CDR3 protein. The sample records around 1.7 million distinct CDR3 sequences, about 32% being singletons. Sequencing used cord blood. The chain has TRBV28 and TRBJ1-4, with D perhaps matching TRBD1 (5 bases). The TCR comes from a newborn girl in good health. The CDR3 nucleotides are TGTGCCAGCAGCCCCGTGACCGGGACTGTTAATGAAAAACTGTTTTTT. This encodes CASSPVTGTVNEKLFF. The full variable domain, with the rest looked up from reference TRBV28 and TRBJ1-4, is DVKVTQSSRYLVKRTGEKVFLECVQDMDHENMFWYRQDPGLGLRLIYFSYDVKMKEKGDIPEGYSVSREKKERFSLILESASTNQTSMYLCASSPVTGTVNEKLFFGSGTQLSVL.